The 8 T cell receptor beta chains given below trace back to one sample, sequenced in a study of circulating and synovial CD4+ cells in juvenile arthritis. Measured with immunoSEQ multiplex PCR; TCRdb has only the in-frame clones, and not every one. The sample holds 30,000 to 40,000 clones, more than 90% seen once. Sequencing input: CD4+ T cells from blood. The receptors were gathered from a human donor with juvenile idiopathic arthritis.

DNA of the CDR3: TGCGCCAGCAGCGTACTAACCGGGACAAACACCGGGGAGCTGTTTTTT. It specifies CASSVLTGTNTGELFF. The chain employs TRBV5-1 and TRBJ2-2, with a possible D match to TRBD1 (6 bases). The V and J ends lost 4 bases and 2 bases respectively, with 15 bases between them. This CDR3 has 16 residues. Germline V lookup: CDR1 SGHRS, CDR2 YFSETQ.

This chain uses TRBV15 with TRBJ1-1, with a weak D call TRBD1 (5 bases). The CDR3 spans 16 residues. V lost 1 base and J 2 bases, leaving 14 bases between the germline ends. Germline V gene data show CDR1 as LNHNV and CDR2 as YYDKDF (reference sequence). The CDR3 loop is CATSRVRGQGNTEAFF. The CDR3 DNA reads as TGTGCCACCAGCAGAGTACGTGGGCAGGGCAACACTGAAGCTTTCTTT.

The chain combines TRBV5-1 with TRBJ2-3; D unclear. The CDR3 sequence is 11 residues long. Looked up from germline, CDR1 is SGHRS and CDR2 is YFSETQ. V lost 1 base and J lost 5, with 2 bases in between. CDR3 in DNA: TGCGCCAGCAGCTTGCAAGATACGCAGTATTTT. Translating it yields CASSLQDTQYF.

With regard to this clone: A junction boundary mismatches the germline segment, possibly from a read error. V gene TRBV25-1 combines with J gene TRBJ1-6; unclear D gene. This CDR3 has 12 residues. The germline gives CDR1 MGHDK, CDR2 SYGVNS. The CDR3 sequence: CASSAYNSPLHF. The CDR3 nucleotides are TGTGCCAGCAGTGCCTATAATTCCCCCCTCCACTTT.

Notes on this clone: The junction and the germline gene differ at one end; a read error may be behind it. The sample has other DNA sequences that encode this CDR3 too. The V gene is TRBV4-1, the J gene TRBJ1-6; 11 bases map to TRBD1. The CDR3 consists of 16 residues. Germline CDR1 and CDR2: MGHRA and YSYEKL. CDR3: CASSRTGGSYNSPLHF. As DNA, the CDR3 is TGCGCCAGCTCGAGGACAGGGGGCTCCTATAATTCCCCCCTCCACTTT.

The rearrangement uses TRBV6-6 and TRBJ1-1, with D possibly being TRBD1 (5 bases). Trimming took 6 bases from V and 4 from J, leaving 15 bases between them. Germline V lookup: CDR1 MNHNY, CDR2 SVGAGI (reference sequence). This CDR3 contains 14 residues. CDR3 in DNA: TGTGCCAGCAGGTCGGGGGGGGGTGGCACTGAAGCTTTCTTT. Translating it yields CASRSGGGGTEAFF.

The chain is built from TRBV7-2 and TRBJ1-4; D unresolved. Trimming shortened V by 1 base and J by 0 bases, and 9 bases separated the two germline ends. Germline V gene data show CDR1 as SGHTA and CDR2 as FQGNSA. The CDR3 consists of 16 residues. CDR3 DNA: TGTGCCAGCAGCTTAGACAGACCGACAACTAATGAAAAACTGTTTTTT. Translating gives CASSLDRPTTNEKLFF.

This chain links TRBV7-8 with TRBJ1-2, with D perhaps matching TRBD1 (5 bases). The CDR3 is made up of 13 amino acids. Germline V CDR1 and CDR2: SGHVS, FQNEAQ. V shed 0 bases and J shed 5 bases, with 7 bases lying between them. The CDR3 spells CASSLAAGYGYTF. The DNA of the CDR3 is TGTGCCAGCAGCTTAGCGGCAGGGTATGGCTACACCTTC.